The 14 T cell receptor beta chains reported below all come from one sample, sequenced in a study of molecular identifiers for immune sequencing clone quantification. MiXCR, applied by TCRdb to the PCR reads, yields one record per CDR3 protein. The data show nearly 650,000 distinct CDR3 sequences, 25% seen once. Sequenced: naive CD8+ T cells from blood, with Jurkat cell RNA spiked in. Sample subset: FACS-sorted CD8+CD4-CCR7+CD45RA+ naive T cells. These receptors were taken from a human donor in good health. Some libraries in this study had Jurkat cell RNA spiked in.

This clonotype turned up a few times. This chain joins TRBV10-3 and TRBJ2-7; the D is unclear. CDR3 length: 14 residues. Germline V gene data show CDR1 as ENHRY and CDR2 as SYGVKD. Deletions cut 2 bases from V and 6 bases from J, with 14 bases between. The CDR3 sequence: CAISELVTVGEQYF. CDR3 coding DNA: TGTGCCATCAGTGAGCTAGTAACGGTCGGCGAGCAGTACTTC.

The V and J genes are TRBV4-3 and TRBJ2-3; 10 bases map to TRBD2. Germline CDR1 reads LGHNA; CDR2 reads YSLEER. The CDR3 loop spans 16 amino acids. With V trimmed by 2 bases and J by 2 bases, 4 bases remained unmatched. DNA of the CDR3: TGCGCCAGCAGCCAACTAGCGGGAGTTTACACAGATACGCAGTATTTT. Translated: CASSQLAGVYTDTQYF.

Concerning this clonotype itself: Since a much larger clone is just one base distant, this may be a read error. The rearrangement joins TRBV6-5 to TRBJ2-5; 7 bases fit TRBD1. The CDR3 is made up of 15 amino acids. Germline V gene data show CDR1 as MNHEY and CDR2 as SVGAGI. The CDR3 coding sequence is TGTGCCAGCAGTCACAGCCCGGGACAGCAAGAGCCCCAGTACTTC. Its protein is CASSHSPGQQEPQYF.

The gene calls are TRBV12-5 and TRBJ2-1; possibly TRBD2 for D (6 bases). This CDR3 has 16 residues. The V gene lost 4 bases and the J gene lost 7 bases, with 20 bases spanning the gap. Germline assignment: CDR1 LGHNT and CDR2 FRNRAP. The DNA for the CDR3 is TGTGCTAGTGGTTCTCGCAGGGAGGTTATGATGAATGAGCAGTTCTTC. Translated: CASGSRREVMMNEQFF. The full variable domain, its missing parts supplied by reference TRBV12-5 and TRBJ2-1, is DARVTQTPRHKVTEMGQEVTMRCQPILGHNTVFWYRQTMMQGLELLAYFRNRAPLDDSGMPKDRFSAEMPDATLATLKIQPSEPRDSAVYFCASGSRREVMMNEQFFGPGTRLTVL.

As for this clonotype: Since a much larger clone is just one base distant, this may be a read error. The rearrangement joins TRBV4-3 to TRBJ2-3; D is ambiguous. The length of the CDR3 is 15 residues. Germline CDR1 and CDR2: LGHNA and YSLEER. CDR3 sequence: CVSSQASRSTDTQYF. CDR3 sequence (DNA): TGCGTCAGCAGCCAAGCATCCAGGAGCACAGATACGCAGTATTTT.

Worth noting for this clonotype: Sequence at one end of the junction differs from germline and may be a read error. CDR3 sequence (DNA): TGTGCCAGCACTGGGGGAGCTAGCCATCCGCCCCCGCATTTT. The encoded protein is CASTGGASHPPPHF. V is TRBV7-2 and J is TRBJ1-5, with a possible D match to TRBD1 (5 bases). This CDR3 comprises 14 residues. In germline, CDR1 is SGHTA, CDR2 FQGNSA.

In its sample, this clonotype was seen a few times. CDR3 sequence reads: CSARSIVQETQYF. The CDR3 DNA sequence: TGCAGTGCTAGAAGCATTGTTCAAGAGACCCAGTACTTC. The chain uses TRBV20-1 and TRBJ2-5; D is unresolved. The V end was cut by 2 bases, the J end by 2 bases, with 9 bases between. Germline assignment: CDR1 DFQATT and CDR2 SNEGSKA (reference sequence). This CDR3 spans 13 amino acids.

This clonotype showed up just once. This clone may be a read error of a much larger clone one base away. This rearrangement joins TRBV6-5 to TRBJ2-7; D is unresolved. The CDR3 is made up of 15 amino acids. Germline lookup yields CDR1 MNHEY and CDR2 SVGAGI. V lost 4 bases and J lost 5, with 18 bases in between. The CDR3 DNA reads as TGTGCCAGCAGTTCCAGCCCGACTGAATCCCACGAGCAGTACTTC. Protein product: CASSSSPTESHEQYF.

The table lists this clonotype with a few counts. The genes are TRBV5-3 and TRBJ2-1, with a possible D match to TRBD2 (5 bases). TRBV5-3 is sorted into the ORF group, with uncertain function. Trimming cost V 8 bases and J 0 bases, with 18 bases left between them. CDR3 length equals 16 residues. The CDR3 DNA is TGTGCCAGCAGCGGAAGATATTTGAGCTCCTACAATGAGCAGTTCTTC. Its protein product is CASSGRYLSSYNEQFF.

This rearrangement joins TRBV27 to TRBJ2-7; 7 bases are a match to TRBD2. CDR1 and CDR2 from the germline V gene are MNHEY and SMNVEV (reference sequence). The junction had 5 bases not matched to a gene; V was cut back by 2 bases and J by 1 base. The CDR3 sequence is 15 residues long. The CDR3 loop is CASSLAGDGSYEQYF. The CDR3 region has the DNA TGTGCCAGCAGTTTAGCGGGAGATGGGTCCTACGAGCAGTACTTC.

There are many counts of this clonotype. V is TRBV15 and J is TRBJ2-2; 8 bases align to TRBD1. Germline trimming cut 1 base from V and 5 bases from J; bases unmatched to any gene: 3. This CDR3 has 15 amino acids. Germline CDR1 reads LNHNV; CDR2 reads YYDKDF (reference sequence). The DNA for the CDR3 is TGTGCCACCAGCAGAGGAGACAGGGGAACCGGGGAGCTGTTTTTT. This codes for CATSRGDRGTGELFF.

The V and J genes are TRBV27 and TRBJ2-3; 10 positions match TRBD2. From germline, CDR1 is MNHEY and CDR2 SMNVEV (reference sequence). This CDR3 has 15 amino acids. The V gene end was trimmed by 6 bases and the J gene end by 3 bases; junction bases not matched to a gene: 6. For the CDR3, the DNA is TGTGCCAGCAGGGAGGAACTAGCGGGAACAGATACGCAGTATTTT. Amino acid sequence: CASREELAGTDTQYF.

This clonotype was counted only a few times. V usage is TRBV6-2 or TRBV6-3 and J usage is TRBJ2-7; D is possibly TRBD2 (6 bases). Germline V lookup: CDR1 MNHEY, CDR2 SVGEGT. This CDR3 spans 15 amino acids. V dropped 0 bases and J dropped 6 bases, with 15 bases sitting between them. This CDR3 is CASSYSGNRAGEQYF. CDR3 DNA sequence: TGTGCCAGCAGTTACTCGGGGAACCGAGCGGGCGAGCAGTACTTC.

The chain has TRBV27 and TRBJ2-7, with a tentative D call TRBD1 (9 bases). V was clipped by 5 bases and J by 4 bases, with 18 bases between them. CDR3 length equals 15 residues. CDR1 and CDR2 from the germline V gene are MNHEY and SMNVEV (reference sequence). This chain's CDR3 is CASSAGGQGIYEQYF. DNA for the CDR3: TGTGCCAGCAGTGCGGGAGGACAGGGGATATACGAGCAGTACTTC.